The present entry profiles one T cell receptor beta chain with its context. The target antigen is unknown. This record comes from a study of early T cells in non-severe SARS-CoV-2 infection. Study background: Sequenced material consisted of bulk RNA (from unsorted whole blood), and chains were unpaired. Overall study results and limits: Database matching using VDJdb favored anti-spike CD8 responses, with private and CD4 specificities left missing.

Individual cDNA molecules received unique molecular identifiers during library preparation. TCRdb re-derived calls from the 5' RACE reads in MiXCR, one entry per CDR3 protein. The sample includes approximately 100,000 distinct CDR3 sequences, around 16% of them seen just once. The length of the CDR3 is 11 residues. Germline V gene data show CDR1 as MNHEY and CDR2 as SVGEGT. V lost 5 bases to trimming and J lost 5 bases, with 6 bases between them. The specimen was whole blood. The sequence was collected from an adult who was a healthcare worker with PCR-confirmed SARS-CoV-2 infection or an uninfected control (not recorded which). V gene TRBV6-2 or TRBV6-3 combines with J gene TRBJ1-2, with unresolved D. For the CDR3, the DNA is TGTGCCAGCAGTGCGGCTTATGGCTACACCTTC. Its translation: CASSAAYGYTF.